The TCR beta chain described here comes from a study of CD8 T cells in ankylosing spondylitis. The study's findings and limits: There was a TCR beta motif, made of several highly homologous variants, that appeared characteristic of ankylosing spondylitis blood.

V trimming: 3 bases; J trimming: 4 bases; junction bases outside the gene matches: 13. The CDR3 has 17 residues. Germline V gene data show CDR1 as SEHNR and CDR2 as FQNEAQ (reference sequence). Regarding this clonotype: Its antigen is currently unknown.

Library preparation for TCR beta used quantitative 5'-RACE with molecular barcodes. TCRdb re-called the 5' RACE reads with MiXCR, one entry per CDR3 protein. Among 300,000 to 350,000 distinct CDR3 sequences listed, about 14% were seen once. The sample consisted of blood, either unsorted or a sorted T cell fraction (not recorded which). The chain joins TRBV7-9 to TRBJ2-7; the match to TRBD2 covers 9 bases. The clonotype comes from a male donor with ankylosing spondylitis or in good health (not recorded which). The CDR3 protein is CASSFLGGRAPSYEQYF. CDR3 bases: TGTGCCAGCAGCTTCTTAGGCGGGAGGGCCCCAAGTTACGAGCAGTACTTC. The variable domain in full, completed from reference TRBV7-9 and TRBJ2-7, reads DTGVSQNPRHKITKRGQNVTFRCDPISEHNRLYWYRQTLGQGPEFLTYFQNEAQLEKSRLLSDRFSAERPKGSFSTLEIQRTEQGDSAMYLCASSFLGGRAPSYEQYFGPGTRLTVT.